These 12 T cell receptor beta chains originate from one sample sequenced in a study of PD-L1 blockade in urothelial cancer. The time point: pretreatment peripheral blood. Generated by immunoSEQ multiplex PCR, the TCRdb table keeps only in-frame clones and is missing some. Of roughly 40,000 clones in the sample, more than 85% were seen once. The sample consisted of PBMCs, taken around atezolizumab (anti-PD-L1) treatment. The receptors were sampled from a woman in her sixties or seventies with urothelial cancer.

In this sample, this clone turned up once. The chain couples TRBV7-9 to TRBJ1-1; TRBD1 aligns across 7 bases. CDR1 is SEHNR, CDR2 FQNEAQ, per germline (reference sequence). The CDR3 covers 12 residues. V lost 5 bases and J lost 11; bases outside the gene matches: 8. The CDR3 loop is CASSLSQGGAFF. As DNA, the CDR3 is TGTGCCAGCAGCCTATCTCAGGGGGGTGCTTTCTTT. Complete variable domain (other parts from reference TRBV7-9 and TRBJ1-1): DTGVSQNPRHKITKRGQNVTFRCDPISEHNRLYWYRQTLGQGPEFLTYFQNEAQLEKSRLLSDRFSAERPKGSFSTLEIQRTEQGDSAMYLCASSLSQGGAFFGQGTRLTVV.

The chain is built from TRBV28 and TRBJ1-2; D may be TRBD1 (5 bases). Trimming removed 2 bases from V and 12 bases from J, with 13 bases in between. Germline CDR1 MDHEN, CDR2 SYDVKM. The CDR3 consists of 12 residues. The CDR3 DNA reads TGTGCCAGCAGTTTACGACAGCTAGGGGACACCTTC. Its protein product is CASSLRQLGDTF.

V is TRBV9 and J is TRBJ1-2; possibly TRBD1 for D (6 bases). The germline gives CDR1 SGDLS, CDR2 YYNGEE. Trimming stripped 0 bases from V and 8 bases from J, with 14 bases between. This CDR3 contains 14 residues. The CDR3 spells CASSVGGGPEGYTF. The CDR3 nucleotides read TGTGCCAGCAGCGTAGGCGGGGGGCCTGAGGGCTACACCTTC.

On this clone itself: At one end the junction does not follow the germline gene, possibly because of a read error. CDR3 sequence reads: CASSLVHPGVYEQYF. The CDR3 coding sequence is TGTGCTAGCAGCTTAGTTCACCCAGGGGTCTACGAGCAGTACTTC. This chain links TRBV7-7 with TRBJ2-7, with D maybe TRBD1 (6 bases). The CDR3 sequence is 15 residues long. Per the germline V gene, CDR1 is SSHAT and CDR2 is FNYEAQ (reference sequence).

The rearrangement joins TRBV18 to TRBJ2-6; the D is unclear. Looked up from germline, CDR1 is KGHSH and CDR2 is LQKENI. Trimming shortened V by 3 bases and J by 1 base, and 7 bases separated the two germline ends. This CDR3 region has 15 residues. The CDR3 reads CASSPVLSGANVLTF. CDR3 DNA sequence: TGTGCCAGCTCACCCGTTTTATCTGGGGCCAACGTCCTGACTTTC.

The V and J genes are TRBV11-2 and TRBJ1-2; TRBD1 might be the D (5 bases). This CDR3 is 14 amino acids long. V shed 4 bases and J shed 0 bases, with 9 bases lying between them. Germline assignment: CDR1 SGHAT and CDR2 FQNNGV. CDR3 DNA sequence: TGTGCCAGCAGCTCGCTGACAGCTAACTATGGCTACACCTTC. Translating gives CASSSLTANYGYTF.

The V and J genes are TRBV6-5 and TRBJ1-2; 7 positions agree with TRBD1. Germline CDR1 MNHEY, CDR2 SVGAGI. The CDR3 sequence is 13 residues long. The J segment lost 2 bases and the V segment lost 6 bases, leaving 3 bases of the junction unmatched. The CDR3, as DNA: TGTGCCAGCAGCCCGGGACAGAACTATGGCTACACCTTC. Translated: CASSPGQNYGYTF.

The gene calls are TRBV28 and TRBJ2-1; 9 bases agree with TRBD1. Germline V gene sequence: CDR1 MDHEN, CDR2 SYDVKM. The CDR3 has 13 amino acids. With 3 bases clipped from V and 11 bases from J, the junction kept 5 bases outside the gene matches. The CDR3 sequence is CASSLTGGEKQFF. CDR3 coding DNA: TGTGCCAGCAGTTTGACAGGGGGGGAGAAGCAGTTCTTC. The complete variable domain, with remaining parts taken from reference TRBV28 and TRBJ2-1, reads DVKVTQSSRYLVKRTGEKVFLECVQDMDHENMFWYRQDPGLGLRLIYFSYDVKMKEKGDIPEGYSVSREKKERFSLILESASTNQTSMYLCASSLTGGEKQFFGPGTRLTVL.

The chain has TRBV7-2 and TRBJ2-7; D may be TRBD2 (6 bases). V shed 0 bases and J shed 3 bases, with 9 bases lying between them. Per germline, CDR1 SGHTA and CDR2 FQGNSA. The CDR3 consists of 14 residues. This CDR3 is CASSLAGGSYEQYF. In DNA, the CDR3 is TGTGCCAGCAGCTTAGCGGGAGGAAGCTACGAGCAGTACTTC.

This sequence joins TRBV4-1 and TRBJ2-1, with a weak D call TRBD2 (5 bases). The germline V gene has CDR1 MGHRA and CDR2 YSYEKL. The CDR3 has 12 residues. The germline V and J ends were trimmed by 4 bases and 10 bases, with 11 bases remaining between them. This chain's CDR3 is CASSPTGNEQFF. The CDR3 nucleotides are TGCGCCAGCAGCCCAACCGGGAACGAGCAGTTCTTC.

V and J are TRBV9 and TRBJ1-2, with 11 bases aligning to TRBD1. The CDR3 consists of 15 residues. After removal of 5 bases from V and 8 bases from J, the junction contained 11 bases not matched to a gene. CDR1 is SGDLS, CDR2 YYNGEE, per germline. CDR3 protein: CASSRTGQGVDGYTF. The CDR3 DNA is TGTGCCAGCAGTCGAACGGGACAGGGGGTTGACGGCTACACCTTC.

The V and J genes are TRBV10-1 and TRBJ1-2, with a possible D match to TRBD1 (5 bases). Looked up from germline, CDR1 is WNHNN and CDR2 is SYGVQD (reference sequence). The CDR3 runs to 15 residues. The V and J ends lost 0 bases and 0 bases respectively, with 8 bases between them. CDR3 nucleotide sequence: TGCGCCAGCAGTGAGTCGACAGCACCTAACTATGGCTACACCTTC. Translated: CASSESTAPNYGYTF.